What follows are 6 T cell receptor beta chains derived from one specimen sequenced in a study of OX40 agonist ivuxolimab in advanced cancers. Data came from immunoSEQ multiplex PCR; TCRdb stores just in-frame clones and leaves some out. The repertoire includes 90,000 to 100,000 clones, approximately 91% of them detected once, and around 0.82% sits in the top ten. Sequenced material: CD4+ or CD8+ T cells sorted from blood, taken in a trial of the OX40 agonist ivuxolimab. These receptors were obtained from an adult with an advanced solid tumor such as melanoma, head and neck, liver or kidney cancer.

Written as DNA, the CDR3 is TGTGCCAGCAGCTCGAGGACAGGGGGCTCTGGAAACACCATATATTTT. Its protein is CASSSRTGGSGNTIYF. The J gene is TRBJ1-3, the V gene TRBV5-5; 10 nucleotides align to TRBD1. The CDR3 has 16 amino acids. Germline CDR1 reads SGHKS; CDR2 reads YYEKEE (reference sequence). Unmatched junction bases numbered 3, after V lost 3 bases and J lost 0 bases. The full variable domain, in which reference TRBV5-5 and TRBJ1-3 provide the parts outside the CDR3, is DAGVTQSPTHLIKTRGQQVTLRCSPISGHKSVSWYQQVLGQGPQFIFQYYEKEERGRGNFPDRFSARQFPNYSSELNVNALLLGDSALYLCASSSRTGGSGNTIYFGEGSWLTVV.

This sequence joins TRBV6-5 and TRBJ1-1; D unresolved. The CDR3 runs 14 residues. CDR1 is MNHEY, CDR2 SVGAGI, per germline. The V end was cut by 0 bases, the J end by 8 bases, with 13 bases between. This CDR3 is CASSYSHGEGEAFF. CDR3 sequence (DNA): TGTGCCAGCAGTTACTCGCACGGGGAAGGGGAAGCTTTCTTT.

CDR3 nucleotides: TGTGCCTGGAGTAAGGGCCTGACATCTGAAGCTTTCTTT. The encoded protein is CAWSKGLTSEAFF. J is TRBJ1-1 and V is TRBV30; D gene unclear. Germline V gene data show CDR1 as GTSNPN and CDR2 as SVGIG (reference sequence). CDR3 length equals 13 residues. V was trimmed by 2 bases and J by 6 bases, leaving 13 bases between them.

V is TRBV5-8 and J is TRBJ2-4; D is unclear. Trimming removed 1 base at V and 6 bases at J, with 2 bases between. This CDR3 comprises 11 residues. Germline V gene data show CDR1 as SGHTS and CDR2 as YDEGEE. CDR3: CASSLRNIQYF. The CDR3 DNA is TGTGCCAGCAGCTTGAGAAACATTCAGTACTTC.

The chain joins TRBV6-1 to TRBJ1-3; D is perhaps TRBD1 (6 bases). From germline, CDR1 is MNHNS and CDR2 SASEGT. The V end was cut by 10 bases, the J end by 2 bases, with 18 bases between. This CDR3 has 15 amino acids. The DNA for the CDR3 is TGTGCCACCGCCAAGGGGACAACTCCTGGAAACACCATATATTTT. This codes for CATAKGTTPGNTIYF.

This chain connects TRBV6-1 to TRBJ1-6, with 8 bases aligning to TRBD1. Germline CDR1 is MNHNS and CDR2 is SASEGT. There are 14 residues in the CDR3. After removal of 5 bases from V and 5 bases from J, the junction contained 2 bases not matched to a gene. CDR3 in amino acids: CASSRQGNNSPLHF. CDR3 bases: TGTGCCAGCAGTAGACAGGGGAATAATTCACCCCTCCACTTT.